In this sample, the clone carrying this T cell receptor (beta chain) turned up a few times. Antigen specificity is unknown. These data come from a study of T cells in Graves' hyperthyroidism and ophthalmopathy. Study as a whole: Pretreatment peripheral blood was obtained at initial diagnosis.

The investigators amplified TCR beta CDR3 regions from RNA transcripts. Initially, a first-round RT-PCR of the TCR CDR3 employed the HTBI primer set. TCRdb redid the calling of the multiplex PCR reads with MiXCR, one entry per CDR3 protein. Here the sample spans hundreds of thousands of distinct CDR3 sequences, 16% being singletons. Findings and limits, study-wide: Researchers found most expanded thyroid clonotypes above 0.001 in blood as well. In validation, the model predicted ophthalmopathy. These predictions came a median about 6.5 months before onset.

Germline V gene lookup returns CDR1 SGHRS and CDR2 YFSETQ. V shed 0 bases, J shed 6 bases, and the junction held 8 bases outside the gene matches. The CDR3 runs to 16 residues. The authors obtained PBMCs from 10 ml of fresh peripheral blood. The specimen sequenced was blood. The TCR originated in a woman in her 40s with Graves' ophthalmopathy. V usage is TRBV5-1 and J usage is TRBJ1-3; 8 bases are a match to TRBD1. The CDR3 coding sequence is TGCGCCAGCAGCTTGGCCACGGGACAGGTAGAAAACACCATATATTTT. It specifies CASSLATGQVENTIYF. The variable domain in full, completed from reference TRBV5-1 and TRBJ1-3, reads KAGVTQTPRYLIKTRGQQVTLSCSPISGHRSVSWYQQTPGQGLQFLFEYFSETQRNKGNFPGRFSGRQFSNSRSEMNVSTLELGDSALYLCASSLATGQVENTIYFGEGSWLTVV.